The rows below give T cell receptor beta chains drawn from one sample of a study of CD8 T cells in Susac syndrome. Via MiXCR, TCRdb re-called the immunoSEQ multiplex PCR reads, giving one row per CDR3 protein. The sample comprises approximately 120,000 distinct CDR3 sequences, roughly 95% of which are singletons, and 0.096% rests with the top ten. The sample was CD4+ T cells from PBMCs. Every receptor here comes from a human donor in good health. Both conserved end residues are part of each CDR3. A D gene is named only where the DNA matches it firmly. Size tells how often a clone was seen (once, few, many) or the class of an expanded clone, and some rows leave it out.

NA	NA	TRBV12-3/TRBV12-4	CASRIRGLSSGANVLTF
NA	NA	TRBV6-6	CASSYSGPETQYF
NA	TRBD1	TRBV20-1	CSARDWWTGASDTQYF
NA	TRBD2	TRBV28	CASSLGGTSGINEQFF
NA	TRBD1	TRBV28	CASSSAPGQGYEQYF
NA	NA	TRBV3-1	CASSHGQSGNTIYF
NA	NA	TRBV6-5	CASSYSKNRVETQYF
NA	TRBD2	TRBV28	CASSRIKTLRERQETQYF
NA	NA	TRBV5-6	CASSLGGTGSGNTIYF
NA	NA	TRBV12-5	CASGLVRGGSSYNEQFF
NA	NA	TRBV5-1	CASSLSGTANTEAFF
NA	NA	TRBV12-3/TRBV12-4	CASSLALGGPSGANVLTF
NA	NA	TRBV9	CASSVDRGAYNEQFF
once	NA	TRBV20-1	CSASEGNSGREQYF
NA	NA	TRBV4-1	CASSLGPSYEQYF
NA	NA	TRBV30	CAWNEANYGYTF
NA	NA	TRBV9	CASSVGQGAGANVLTF
NA	TRBD2	TRBV7-2	CASSSLAGTTQYF
NA	NA	TRBV25-1	CATEGLRQETQYF
few	TRBD1	TRBV7-2	CASSLQGANYGYTF
NA	NA	TRBV27	CASSSARPRTGELFF
NA	NA	TRBV12-3/TRBV12-4	CASSPQTGLYIQYF
NA	NA	TRBV29-1	CSVNSGNNEQYF
NA	TRBD1	TRBV7-2	CASTQTGGHHEQYF
NA	TRBD1	TRBV6-2/TRBV6-3	CASSSGQDLSYNEQFF
once	NA	TRBV25-1	CASSENQETQYF
few	TRBD1	TRBV29-1	CSAGDSPSGANVLTF
NA	NA	TRBV15	CATSRNSGTEAFF
NA	TRBD2	TRBV28	CASSTSGGGANVLTF
once	NA	TRBV30	CAWSPPTFYEQYF
once	TRBD2	TRBV20-1	CSASPVTAGGKGQETQYF
NA	NA	TRBV2	CASSARTVGYGYTF
NA	NA	TRBV29-1	CSVEVRGGAKTQYF
NA	NA	TRBV7-2	CASSFLQGDQPQHF
NA	NA	TRBV20-1	CSARDASYEQYF
NA	NA	TRBV9	CASSVPAASPTGELFF
NA	TRBD2	TRBV30	CAWSVGEGFPSEQYF
once	TRBD1	TRBV6-5	CASTPGQGRWTQYF
NA	TRBD2	TRBV20-1	CSARDRAGGPGQFF
once	NA	TRBV5-4	CASSLETNTECFF
NA	NA	TRBV18	CASSPPIALSPPYEQYF
NA	TRBD1	TRBV6-2/TRBV6-3	CASRDPGQMNLAKNIQYF
NA	NA	TRBV7-2	CASSLGQGGDTQYF
NA	TRBD2	TRBV4-1	CASSQDNLAGVDTQYF
NA	NA	TRBV7-2	CASSPWGTLHEQYF
NA	NA	TRBV29-1	CSVEEGLNTQYF
NA	TRBD2	TRBV18	CASSPGATSGSGEQFF
NA	NA	TRBV30	CAWSVPGSRVEQFF
NA	NA	TRBV29-1	CSVVLILGGTGELFF
once	TRBD1	TRBV3-1	CASSRGTGQGVNTGELFF
NA	TRBD2	TRBV6-4	CASSASGIDTQYF
NA	NA	TRBV12-3/TRBV12-4	CASTLIGYGYTF
NA	TRBD1	TRBV7-9	CASRRTGTGDLLNTGELFF
NA	NA	TRBV29-1	CSVSPRARREPQHF
NA	NA	TRBV5-1	CASSTETRDTQYF
NA	TRBD2	TRBV7-9	CASSRDLADNNEQFF
NA	TRBD2	TRBV14	CASSRTSGAYNEQFF
NA	NA	TRBV7-2	CASRYDGNQPQHF